This T cell receptor beta chain was captured in a study of shared clonotypes between healthy human individuals. Study results and caveats: On the whole, naive subsets had larger estimated richness than memory subsets had.

Recent vaccinations or acute infections were absent in the healthy HIV-negative adult donors. TCRdb keeps only in-frame clones here, not all; method: immunoSEQ multiplex PCR. Of about 1,500,000 clones listed, roughly 97% were seen once; the top ten hold approximately 1%. A word on this clone: Its target is not known.

Germline loops: CDR1 MNHNS, CDR2 SASEGT. The CDR3 is 12 amino acids. V lost 6 bases and J 5 bases, leaving 10 bases between the germline ends. This TCR derives from a man aged 25-40 years in good health. What was sequenced was naive CD4+ T cells sorted from blood. Specified subset: CD45RA+ positively selected. The genes are TRBV6-1 and TRBJ2-5; TRBD1 is a possible D gene (5 bases). The CDR3, as DNA: TGTGCCAGCAGCCCAGGGCTGGAGACCCAGTACTTC. It yields the protein CASSPGLETQYF.